This T cell receptor (beta chain) was identified during a study of T cells in Graves' hyperthyroidism and ophthalmopathy. Findings and caveats of the study: Before onset, by a median of approximately 5.9 months, the model predicted ophthalmopathy. Most clonotypes that expanded in the thyroid above 0.001 also showed up in blood.

This clonotype came up many times. Its target is unknown. CDR1 and CDR2 from the germline V gene are SNHLY and FYNNEI. With 3 bases removed from V and 3 bases from J, the gap between germline ends came to 9 bases. The CDR3 is 14 amino acids. PBMCs were sourced from more than 7.5 ml fresh peripheral blood. Template material for amplifying TCR beta CDR3 regions consisted of RNA transcripts. During a first-round RT-PCR of the TCR CDR3, the HTBI primer set was used. TCRdb recomputed calls from the multiplex PCR reads with MiXCR, one row per CDR3 protein. The sample has around 350,000 distinct CDR3 sequences, about 14% seen once.

This TCR was recovered from a woman between 25 and 40 years old with Graves' ophthalmopathy. The chain is built from TRBV2 and TRBJ1-3; D is undetermined. The sequenced material came from blood. The CDR3 region has the DNA TGTGCCAGCAGTGAGACCCTGGTTGGAAACACCATATATTTT. Translating it yields CASSETLVGNTIYF. Looking up the rest from reference TRBV2 and TRBJ1-3 gives the full variable domain: EPEVTQTPSHQVTQMGQEVILRCVPISNHLYFYWYRQILGQKVEFLVSFYNNEISEKSEIFDDQFSVERPDGSNFTLKIRSTKLEDSAMYFCASSETLVGNTIYFGEGSWLTVV.